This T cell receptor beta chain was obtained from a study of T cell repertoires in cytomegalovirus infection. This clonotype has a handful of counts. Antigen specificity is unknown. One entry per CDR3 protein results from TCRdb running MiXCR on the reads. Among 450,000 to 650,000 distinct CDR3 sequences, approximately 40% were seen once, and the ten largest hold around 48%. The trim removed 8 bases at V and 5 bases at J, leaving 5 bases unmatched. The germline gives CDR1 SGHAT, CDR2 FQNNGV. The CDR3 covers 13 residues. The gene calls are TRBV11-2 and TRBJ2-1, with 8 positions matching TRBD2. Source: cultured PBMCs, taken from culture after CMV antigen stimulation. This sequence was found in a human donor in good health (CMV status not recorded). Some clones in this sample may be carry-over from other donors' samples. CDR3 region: CASGLAGNNEQFF. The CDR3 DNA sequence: TGTGCCAGCGGCCTAGCGGGTAACAATGAGCAGTTCTTC.